Below are 24 T cell receptor beta chains sequenced from a single sample in a study of shared clonotypes between healthy human individuals. Assay used: immunoSEQ multiplex PCR; TCRdb lists only in-frame clones, some missing. The table has 950,000 to 1,100,000 clones, about three quarters seen once. The sequenced material came from memory CD4+ T cells sorted from blood. Subset in this sample: CD45RA-negative fraction. These receptors came from a man aged 18 to 29 in good health.

For this clone: The junction departs from the called germline gene at one end, perhaps through a read error. The chain uses TRBV7-7 and TRBJ1-2; 9 bases fit TRBD1. The germline gives CDR1 SSHAT, CDR2 FNYEAQ (reference sequence). This CDR3 has 14 amino acids. The CDR3 sequence: CASTYRGRVYGYTF. In DNA, the CDR3 is TGTGCTAGCACCTACAGGGGGCGCGTCTATGGCTACACCTTC.

The chain has TRBV6-6 and TRBJ1-2, with 9 bases identical to TRBD1. V lost 5 bases to trimming and J lost 4 bases; unmatched junction nucleotides: 5. The CDR3 extends over 14 amino acids. CDR1 and CDR2 (germline): MNHNY, SVGAGI (reference sequence). As DNA, the CDR3 is TGTGCCAGCAGTCAACCGGGACAGGGCTATGGCTACACCTTC. It yields the protein CASSQPGQGYGYTF.

For this clone: An end of the junction does not agree with germline; a read error may underlie this. The chain couples TRBV7-7 to TRBJ2-3, with 7 bases identical to TRBD2. Germline V lookup: CDR1 SSHAT, CDR2 FNYEAQ (reference sequence). This CDR3 region has 15 residues. CDR3 DNA: TGTGCTAGCAGCTTAGTGTCGGGGGGAGCGGACACGCAGTATTTT. Its translation is CASSLVSGGADTQYF.

In this sample, this clone turned up once. The V and J genes are TRBV6-5 and TRBJ1-2, with D maybe TRBD1 (6 bases). The germline V gene has CDR1 MNHEY and CDR2 SVGAGI. This CDR3 has 13 residues. The V end lost 5 bases, the J end lost 7 bases, and 14 bases lay between the germline ends. CDR3 protein: CASSPLQGSGYTF. CDR3 bases: TGTGCCAGCAGTCCCCTACAGGGAAGTGGCTACACCTTC.

V and J are TRBV18 and TRBJ2-7, with 8 positions matching TRBD1. This CDR3 spans 15 amino acids. Germline CDR1 and CDR2: KGHSH and LQKENI. Trimming at V came to 6 bases and at J to 2 bases, leaving 9 bases not matched to a gene. The CDR3 sequence: CASSYATGAPYEQYF. The CDR3 DNA sequence: TGTGCCAGCTCTTATGCGACAGGGGCGCCCTACGAGCAGTACTTC.

CDR3 coding DNA: TGTGCCAGCAGCTTAATCTCGGGGGGCGAGCAGTTCTTC. It yields the protein CASSLISGGEQFF. V gene TRBV7-2 combines with J gene TRBJ2-1; D may be TRBD2 (7 bases). This CDR3 is built from 13 residues. Trimming left V 2 bases short and J 10 bases short, with 12 bases between. From germline, CDR1 is SGHTA and CDR2 FQGNSA.

The chain recombines TRBV7-2 with TRBJ2-6; 7 bases line up with TRBD1. There are 18 residues in the CDR3. Germline values: CDR1 SGHTA, CDR2 FQGNSA. The V segment lost 5 bases and the J segment 0 bases; nucleotides outside the gene matches: 10. The DNA for the CDR3 is TGTGCCAGCAGCCTACAGACAGGGCTACACTCTGGGGCCAACGTCCTGACTTTC. Amino acid sequence: CASSLQTGLHSGANVLTF.

The chain couples TRBV2 to TRBJ2-5, with TRBD2 identical over 10 bases. Germline V gene data show CDR1 as SNHLY and CDR2 as FYNNEI. This CDR3 comprises 15 residues. Losses at the gene ends were 8 bases for V and 1 base for J; bases not matched to a gene: 7. Here the CDR3 DNA reads TGTGCCAGCGCCGCGGCTAGCGGGGGCCAAGAGACCCAGTACTTC. Translating gives CASAAASGGQETQYF.

CDR3 sequence reads: CASSPSPGLLYEQYF. The CDR3 coding sequence is TGTGCCAGCAGCCCATCGCCAGGGTTGCTCTACGAGCAGTACTTC. The rearrangement joins TRBV2 to TRBJ2-7; D perhaps matches TRBD1 (5 bases). Germline-derived CDR1 and CDR2 are SNHLY and FYNNEI. Trimming left V 6 bases short and J 3 bases short, with 18 bases between. The CDR3 runs 15 residues.

This clone was seen a handful of times. The gene calls are TRBV4-2 and TRBJ1-5; maybe TRBD1 (5 bases). There are 15 residues in the CDR3. The V gene's germline CDR1 is LGHNA and CDR2 YNFKEQ. Deletions cut 0 bases from V and 4 bases from J, with 10 bases between. The CDR3 DNA is TGTGCCAGCAGCCAAGAAGGGGCGGGGAATCAGCCCCAGCATTTT. It is translated as CASSQEGAGNQPQHF.

The CDR3 region has the DNA TGTGCCAGCAGTTCCAGCAACAGGGGTGCTGGCTACACCTTC. Translating gives CASSSSNRGAGYTF. This chain uses TRBV6-5 with TRBJ1-2, with 7 bases that match TRBD1. Trimming took 4 bases from V and 7 from J; bases not matched to a gene: 9. Looked up from germline, CDR1 is MNHEY and CDR2 is SVGAGI. This CDR3 contains 14 residues.

The V gene is TRBV27, the J gene TRBJ2-7, with D perhaps given as TRBD1 or TRBD2 (6 bases each). V shed 4 bases and J shed 5 bases, with 18 bases lying between them. From germline, CDR1 is MNHEY and CDR2 SMNVEV (reference sequence). CDR3 size: 15 residues. This chain's CDR3 is CASSSLGGGQNEQYF. CDR3 DNA: TGTGCCAGCAGTTCACTCGGAGGGGGGCAGAACGAGCAGTACTTC.

This sequence joins TRBV6-1 and TRBJ2-3; unclear D gene. From germline, CDR1 is MNHNS and CDR2 SASEGT. Trimming left V 6 bases short and J 0 bases short, with 7 bases between. This CDR3 has 13 amino acids. CDR3 in DNA: TGTGCCAGCAGGGTACTTAGCACAGATACGCAGTATTTT. Amino acid sequence: CASRVLSTDTQYF.

The V gene is TRBV6-5, the J gene TRBJ1-6, with a tentative D call TRBD1 (5 bases). V lost 6 bases to trimming and J lost 5 bases, with 17 bases between them. This CDR3 comprises 16 residues. Germline CDR1 is MNHEY and CDR2 is SVGAGI. The CDR3 nucleotides are TGTGCCAGCAGATACGTCGCGACAGTCCATAATTCACCCCTCCACTTT. It is translated as CASRYVATVHNSPLHF.

This sequence joins TRBV5-1 and TRBJ2-7; unclear D gene. Germline CDR1 and CDR2: SGHRS and YFSETQ. The V and J ends lost 1 base and 4 bases respectively, with 6 bases between them. The CDR3 loop spans 12 amino acids. Here the CDR3 DNA reads TGCGCCAGCAGCTTGAGTGAGTACGAGCAGTACTTC. This codes for CASSLSEYEQYF. Supplemented by reference TRBV5-1 and TRBJ2-7, the full variable domain reads KAGVTQTPRYLIKTRGQQVTLSCSPISGHRSVSWYQQTPGQGLQFLFEYFSETQRNKGNFPGRFSGRQFSNSRSEMNVSTLELGDSALYLCASSLSEYEQYFGPGTRLTVT.

The chain joins TRBV30 to TRBJ1-2; no definite D call. With 3 bases removed from V and 5 bases from J, the gap between germline ends came to 10 bases. This CDR3 is 12 amino acids long. Germline CDR1 GTSNPN, CDR2 SVGIG (reference sequence). The CDR3 spells CAWSPNSYGYTF. As DNA, the CDR3 is TGTGCCTGGAGCCCAAACTCGTATGGCTACACCTTC.

The sample holds many counts of this clone. The chain couples TRBV7-2 to TRBJ1-2; 9 nucleotides align to TRBD1. The germline CDR1 and CDR2 sequences are SGHTA and FQGNSA. The CDR3 has 16 amino acids. With V trimmed by 4 bases and J by 6 bases, 12 bases remained unmatched. CDR3 DNA: TGTGCCAGCAGCTCCCCGTACATTACAGGGGGCAATGGCTACACCTTC. Translation gives CASSSPYITGGNGYTF.

The chain joins TRBV6-5 to TRBJ1-1; D gene uncertain. The CDR3 runs 14 residues. Germline V gene lookup returns CDR1 MNHEY and CDR2 SVGAGI. Trimming took off 2 bases at V and 10 bases at J, with 17 bases between the two ends. This CDR3 is CASSYAPNDLGAFF. CDR3 sequence (DNA): TGTGCCAGCAGTTACGCCCCTAATGATCTTGGAGCTTTCTTT.

The chain has TRBV14 and TRBJ2-3; the D is unclear. The germline V and J ends were trimmed by 6 bases and 5 bases, with 12 bases remaining between them. This CDR3 region has 13 residues. Per germline, CDR1 SGHDN and CDR2 FVKESK. CDR3 residues: CASSPRSQDTQYF. CDR3 DNA: TGTGCCAGCAGTCCAAGATCTCAAGATACGCAGTATTTT.

This chain uses TRBV18 with TRBJ1-4; D is perhaps TRBD1 (6 bases). Germline V gene sequence: CDR1 KGHSH, CDR2 LQKENI. Trimming removed 0 bases from V and 8 bases from J, with 10 bases in between. CDR3 length: 14 amino acids. The CDR3 here is CASSPPTGAEKLFF. CDR3 nucleotides: TGTGCCAGCTCACCACCGACAGGTGCGGAAAAACTGTTTTTT.

This chain connects TRBV15 to TRBJ2-5, with 7 bases identical to TRBD2. Trimming cost V 8 bases and J 0 bases; bases outside gene matches: 3. This CDR3 comprises 13 residues. The germline V gene has CDR1 LNHNV and CDR2 YYDKDF (reference sequence). The CDR3 loop reads CATDSGYQETQYF. CDR3 bases: TGTGCCACCGATAGCGGGTACCAAGAGACCCAGTACTTC.

The chain recombines TRBV19 with TRBJ1-4; 7 positions match TRBD1. J gave up 7 bases and V 3 bases, and 8 bases lay outside the gene matches. CDR1 LNHDA and CDR2 SQIVND come from the germline V gene (reference sequence). This CDR3 contains 15 residues. The CDR3 region is CASSMGRGLGEKLFF. Written as DNA, the CDR3 is TGTGCCAGTAGTATGGGGAGGGGGCTCGGTGAAAAACTGTTTTTT.

This chain uses TRBV21-1 with TRBJ1-5. TRBV21-1 is deemed a pseudogene. This CDR3 comprises 18 residues. Here the CDR3 reads CASSKERGVAAINQPQHF. CDR3 sequence (DNA): TGTGCCAGCAGCAAAGAGAGGGGGGTGGCGGCGATCAATCAGCCCCAGCATTTT.

Only a few counts were recorded for this clone. This chain links TRBV7-2 with TRBJ1-1; D gene unclear. The CDR3 runs 13 residues. V shed 5 bases and J shed 1 base, with 8 bases lying between them. Per germline, CDR1 SGHTA and CDR2 FQGNSA. The CDR3 reads CASSVNRNTEAFF. For the CDR3, the DNA is TGTGCCAGCAGCGTAAACAGGAACACTGAAGCTTTCTTT.